This T cell receptor beta chain stems from a study of T cell responses to AZD1222 COVID-19 vaccine. As for the study in general: Researchers grouped second doses given at about 4 or about 12 weeks into one pool.

On this clone itself: Its antigen remains unidentified.

In germline, CDR1 is SGHAT, CDR2 FQNNGV. There are 13 residues in the CDR3. V lost 4 bases to trimming and J lost 7 bases, with 13 bases between them. General study points: Sampling that yielded the repertoires occurred only after the peak T cell response. White British ancestry dominated among donors, who included more females, and clonal diversity was possibly underestimated.

Generated by immunoSEQ multiplex PCR, the TCRdb table keeps only in-frame clones and is missing some. The sample includes more than 85,000 clones, approximately 82% of them seen just once. The chain recombines TRBV11-2 with TRBJ1-1; D uncertain. The source of this sequence is an adult in good health. The source was peripheral blood, collected on day 0 of AZD1222 vaccination. The CDR3 DNA sequence: TGTGCCAGCAGCTCCCCACGACGACGTGAAGCTTTCTTT. Protein sequence: CASSSPRRREAFF.